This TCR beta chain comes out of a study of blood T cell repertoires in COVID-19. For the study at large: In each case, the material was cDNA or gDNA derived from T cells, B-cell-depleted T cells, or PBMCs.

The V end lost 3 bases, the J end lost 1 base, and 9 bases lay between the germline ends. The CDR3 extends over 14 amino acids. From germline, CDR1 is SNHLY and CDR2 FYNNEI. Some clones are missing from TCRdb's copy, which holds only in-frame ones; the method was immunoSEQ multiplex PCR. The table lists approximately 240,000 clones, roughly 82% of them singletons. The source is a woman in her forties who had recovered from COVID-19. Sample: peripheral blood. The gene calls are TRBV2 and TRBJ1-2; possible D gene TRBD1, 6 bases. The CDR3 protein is CASSDGRGNYGYTF. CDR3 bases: TGTGCCAGCAGTGACGGCAGGGGTAACTATGGCTACACCTTC.